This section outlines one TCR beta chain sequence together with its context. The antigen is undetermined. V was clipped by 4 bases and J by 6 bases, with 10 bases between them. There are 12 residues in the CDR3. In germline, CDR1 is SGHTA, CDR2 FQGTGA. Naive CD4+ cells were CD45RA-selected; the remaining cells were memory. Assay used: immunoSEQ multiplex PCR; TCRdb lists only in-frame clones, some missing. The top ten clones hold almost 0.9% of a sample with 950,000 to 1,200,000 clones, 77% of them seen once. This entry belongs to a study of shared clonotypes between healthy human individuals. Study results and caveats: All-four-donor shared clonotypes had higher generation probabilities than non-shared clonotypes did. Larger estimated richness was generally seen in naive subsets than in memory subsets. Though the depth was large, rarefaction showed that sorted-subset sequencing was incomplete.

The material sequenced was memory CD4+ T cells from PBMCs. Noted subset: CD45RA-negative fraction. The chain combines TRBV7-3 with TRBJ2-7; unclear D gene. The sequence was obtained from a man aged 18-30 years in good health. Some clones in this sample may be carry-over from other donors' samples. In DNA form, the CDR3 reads TGTGCCAGCAGCTCCGGGCTCGGCGAGCAGTACTTC. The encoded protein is CASSSGLGEQYF.